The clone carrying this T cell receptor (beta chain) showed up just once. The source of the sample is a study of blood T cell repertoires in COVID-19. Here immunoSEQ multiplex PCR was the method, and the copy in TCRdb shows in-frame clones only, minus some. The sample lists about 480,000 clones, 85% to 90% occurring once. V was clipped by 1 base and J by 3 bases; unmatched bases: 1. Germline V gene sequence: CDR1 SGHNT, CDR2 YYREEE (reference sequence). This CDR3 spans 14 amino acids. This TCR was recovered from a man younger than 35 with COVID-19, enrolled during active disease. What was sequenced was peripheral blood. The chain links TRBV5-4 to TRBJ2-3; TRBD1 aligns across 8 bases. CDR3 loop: CASSLRQGTDTQYF. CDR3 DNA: TGTGCCAGCAGCTTGCGACAGGGGACAGATACGCAGTATTTT. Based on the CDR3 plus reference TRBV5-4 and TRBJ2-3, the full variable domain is ETGVTQSPTHLIKTRGQQVTLRCSSQSGHNTVSWYQQALGQGPQFIFQYYREEENGRGNFPPRFSGLQFPNYSSELNVNALELDDSALYLCASSLRQGTDTQYFGPGTRLTVL.